One sample yielded the 6 T cell receptor beta chains listed below, sequenced in a study of regulatory T cells in long-lasting Graves disease. Stated time point: newly diagnosed GD, antithyroid drugs for less than 3 months. Generation of the TCR library employed RNA extracted from PBMCs. Building the TCR beta libraries relied on iRepertoire HTBI primers, and CDR3 regions underwent Arm-PCR. Each CDR3 protein is one row after TCRdb ran MiXCR on the multiplex PCR reads. In the table there are 350,000 to 450,000 distinct CDR3 sequences, 15% of which are singletons. The same specimen was also included in a second study, on T cells in Graves' hyperthyroidism and ophthalmopathy.

The sample was peripheral blood mononuclear cells (PBMCs), taken at new diagnosis, from a patient treated with antithyroid drugs. The receptors derive from a woman between 35 and 50 years old with Graves disease.

For this clonotype: The junction differs from germline at one of its ends, possibly a read error. The chain is built from TRBV12-3 or TRBV12-4 and TRBJ2-7; a weak D match, TRBD2 (5 bases). The CDR3 is 11 residues long. CDR3 DNA: TGTGTCAGCGGCAGCATTTACGAGCAGTACTTC. Amino acids: CVSGSIYEQYF.

The chain uses TRBV28 and TRBJ1-1; D may be TRBD1 (6 bases). The CDR3 length is 17 residues. CDR1 is MDHEN, CDR2 SYDVKM, per germline. Trimming took 11 bases from V and 1 from J, leaving 26 bases between them. The CDR3 is CAVSTGLGGGRNTEAFF. The CDR3 DNA sequence: TGTGCCGTCTCTACGGGCTTGGGGGGCGGGAGGAACACTGAAGCTTTCTTT.

In its sample, this clonotype was seen many times. The chain combines TRBV27 with TRBJ1-3, with TRBD1 as a possible D gene (5 bases). The CDR3 length is 15 residues. CDR1 and CDR2 (germline): MNHEY, SMNVEV (reference sequence). V shed 6 bases and J shed 0 bases, with 12 bases lying between them. The CDR3 region is CASSFDSRSGNTIYF. CDR3 DNA sequence: TGTGCCAGCAGCTTCGACAGCCGCTCTGGAAACACCATATATTTT.

There are a few counts of this clonotype. A much larger clone lies a single base off, so this may be a read error. This chain uses TRBV3-1 with TRBJ2-1, with 9 bases identical to TRBD1. The junction had 10 bases not matched to a gene; V was cut back by 1 base and J by 3 bases. Germline values: CDR1 LGHDT, CDR2 YNNKEL (reference sequence). The CDR3 is 18 residues long. The CDR3 nucleotides are TGTGCCAGCAGCCAAGCTGAAGACGGGACAGGGTACTACAATGAGCAGTTCTTC. This translates into CASSQAEDGTGYYNEQFF.

The rearrangement links TRBV15 to TRBJ2-1, with TRBD2 identical over 11 bases. The CDR3 length is 14 residues. The ends lost 6 bases at V and 7 bases at J; junction bases unmatched: 5. Per germline, CDR1 LNHNV and CDR2 YYDKDF (reference sequence). CDR3 loop: CATRKLAGENEQFF. CDR3 sequence (DNA): TGTGCCACCAGGAAACTAGCGGGAGAAAATGAGCAGTTCTTC.

This clonotype was counted ten times or more. The rearrangement uses TRBV27 and TRBJ2-1; 7 bases match TRBD2. Germline V CDR1 and CDR2: MNHEY, SMNVEV (reference sequence). CDR3 length: 13 amino acids. Losses at the gene ends were 2 bases for V and 14 bases for J; bases not matched to a gene: 9. The DNA for the CDR3 is TGTGCCAGCAGTTTACAACCCCCGGGACTAAAGTTCTTC. Its protein is CASSLQPPGLKFF.